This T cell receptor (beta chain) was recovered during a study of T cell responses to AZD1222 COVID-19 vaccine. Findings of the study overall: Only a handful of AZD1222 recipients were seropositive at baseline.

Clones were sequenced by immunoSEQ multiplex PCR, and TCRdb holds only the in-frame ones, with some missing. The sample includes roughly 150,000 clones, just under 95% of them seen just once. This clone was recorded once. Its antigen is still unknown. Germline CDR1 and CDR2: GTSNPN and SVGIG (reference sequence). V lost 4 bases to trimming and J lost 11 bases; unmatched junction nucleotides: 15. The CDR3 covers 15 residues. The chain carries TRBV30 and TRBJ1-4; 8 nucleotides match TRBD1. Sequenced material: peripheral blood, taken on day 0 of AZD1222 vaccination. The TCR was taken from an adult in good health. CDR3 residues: CAWTPKGQVVPKLFF. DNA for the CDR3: TGTGCCTGGACCCCGAAGGGACAGGTCGTCCCTAAACTGTTTTTT.